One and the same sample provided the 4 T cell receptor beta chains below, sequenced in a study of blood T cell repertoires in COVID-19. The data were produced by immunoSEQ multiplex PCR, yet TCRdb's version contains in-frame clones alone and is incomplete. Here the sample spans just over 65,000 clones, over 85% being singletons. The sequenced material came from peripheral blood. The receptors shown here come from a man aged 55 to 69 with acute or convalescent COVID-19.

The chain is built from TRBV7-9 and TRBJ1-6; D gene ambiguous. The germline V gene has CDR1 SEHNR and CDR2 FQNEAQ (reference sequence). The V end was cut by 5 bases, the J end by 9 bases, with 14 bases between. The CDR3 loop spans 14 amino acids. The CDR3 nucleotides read TGTGCCAGCAGCCCTCTATATAACGGTTCACCCCTCCACTTT. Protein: CASSPLYNGSPLHF.

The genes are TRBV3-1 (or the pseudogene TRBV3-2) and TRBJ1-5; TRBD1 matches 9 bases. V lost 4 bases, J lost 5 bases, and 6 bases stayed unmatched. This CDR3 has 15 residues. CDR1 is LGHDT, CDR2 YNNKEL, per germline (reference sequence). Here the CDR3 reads CASSLGTGTDQPQHF. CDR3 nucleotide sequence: TGTGCCAGCAGCCTCGGGACAGGGACAGATCAGCCCCAGCATTTT.

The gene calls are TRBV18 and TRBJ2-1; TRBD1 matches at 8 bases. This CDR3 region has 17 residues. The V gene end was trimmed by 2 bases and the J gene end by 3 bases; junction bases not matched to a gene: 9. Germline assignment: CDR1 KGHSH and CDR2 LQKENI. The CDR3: CASSPFLQGGLYNEQFF. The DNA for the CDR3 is TGTGCCAGCTCACCATTTTTACAGGGGGGACTCTACAATGAGCAGTTCTTC.

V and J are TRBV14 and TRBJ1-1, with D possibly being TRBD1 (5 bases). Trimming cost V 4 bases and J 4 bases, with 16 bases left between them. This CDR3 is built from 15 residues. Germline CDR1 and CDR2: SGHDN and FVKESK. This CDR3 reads CASSPLTGQRTEAFF. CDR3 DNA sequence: TGTGCCAGCAGCCCCCTCACAGGTCAGCGCACTGAAGCTTTCTTT.